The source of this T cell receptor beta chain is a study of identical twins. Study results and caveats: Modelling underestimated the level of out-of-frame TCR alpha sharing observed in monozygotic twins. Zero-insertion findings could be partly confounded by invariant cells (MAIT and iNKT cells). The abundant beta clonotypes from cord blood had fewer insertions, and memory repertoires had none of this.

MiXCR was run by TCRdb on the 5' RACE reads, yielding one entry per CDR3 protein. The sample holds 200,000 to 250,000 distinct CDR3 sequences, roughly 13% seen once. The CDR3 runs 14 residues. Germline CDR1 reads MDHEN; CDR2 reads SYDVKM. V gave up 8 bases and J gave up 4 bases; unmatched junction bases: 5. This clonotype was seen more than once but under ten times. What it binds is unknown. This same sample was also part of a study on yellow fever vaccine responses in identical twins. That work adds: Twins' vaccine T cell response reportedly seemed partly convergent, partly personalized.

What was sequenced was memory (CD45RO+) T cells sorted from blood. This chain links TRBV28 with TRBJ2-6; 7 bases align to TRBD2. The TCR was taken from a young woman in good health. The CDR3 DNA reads TGTGCCAGCTACGGGGGGTTGGGGGCCAACGTCCTGACTTTC. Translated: CASYGGLGANVLTF.